The 29 T cell receptor beta chains presented below share a single source sample, sequenced in a study of blood T cell repertoires in COVID-19. This table comes from immunoSEQ multiplex PCR, and its TCRdb copy is limited to in-frame clones, with some not included. The table lists some 220,000 clones, roughly 80% of them singletons. The sample comprised peripheral blood. Receptors were obtained from a woman in her 70s with acute or convalescent COVID-19.

The sample holds a few counts of this clone. The chain couples TRBV5-1 to TRBJ2-7; D is perhaps TRBD1 (6 bases). The V end lost 3 bases, the J end lost 5 bases, and 6 bases lay between the germline ends. Germline V gives CDR1 SGHRS, CDR2 YFSETQ. The CDR3 extends over 11 amino acids. DNA for the CDR3: TGCGCCAGCAGCTGGGACAACGAGCAGTACTTC. As protein: CASSWDNEQYF.

The chain combines TRBV27 with TRBJ2-2; D possibly corresponds to TRBD2 (6 bases). The CDR3 spans 15 residues. With 3 bases removed from V and 1 base from J, the gap between germline ends came to 9 bases. From germline, CDR1 is MNHEY and CDR2 SMNVEV (reference sequence). CDR3 sequence (DNA): TGTGCCAGCAGTTTTGCGGGGAGGAACACCGGGGAGCTGTTTTTT. It specifies CASSFAGRNTGELFF.

The CDR3 sequence is CASSPSTSGFTDTQYF. CDR3 in DNA: TGTGCCAGCTCACCCTCGACTAGCGGGTTCACAGATACGCAGTATTTT. The chain joins TRBV18 to TRBJ2-3; 10 bases agree with TRBD2. Germline CDR1 is KGHSH and CDR2 is LQKENI. V shed 3 bases, J shed 2 bases, and the junction held 5 bases outside the gene matches. This CDR3 spans 16 amino acids.

The chain links TRBV10-3 to TRBJ2-2; 9 nucleotides line up with TRBD2. The germline gives CDR1 ENHRY, CDR2 SYGVKD. V was clipped by 2 bases and J by 4 bases; unmatched bases: 8. CDR3 length: 17 residues. The CDR3 coding sequence is TGTGCCATCAGTGAGACCGGCGGGGGGGCGGGCACCGGGGAGCTGTTTTTT. It is translated as CAISETGGGAGTGELFF.

This clone has only a few counts. The CDR3 sequence is CASSQTVTYEQYF. The CDR3 region has the DNA TGTGCCAGTAGCCAGACAGTCACCTACGAGCAGTACTTC. The chain employs TRBV19 and TRBJ2-7; a weak D match, TRBD1 (5 bases). Trimming took off 6 bases at V and 2 bases at J, with 11 bases between the two ends. Germline CDR1 and CDR2: LNHDA and SQIVND (reference sequence). The CDR3 contains 13 residues. Supplemented by reference TRBV19 and TRBJ2-7, the full variable domain reads DGGITQSPKYLFRKEGQNVTLSCEQNLNHDAMYWYRQDPGQGLRLIYYSQIVNDFQKGDIAEGYSVSREKKESFPLTVTSAQKNPTAFYLCASSQTVTYEQYFGPGTRLTVT.

The chain has TRBV7-2 and TRBJ2-2; 9 positions match TRBD2. Germline V lookup: CDR1 SGHTA, CDR2 FQGNSA. The J segment lost 4 bases and the V segment lost 3 bases, leaving 9 bases of the junction unmatched. This CDR3 spans 17 amino acids. This CDR3 is CASSFGGASGATGELFF. For the CDR3, the DNA is TGTGCCAGCAGCTTCGGGGGGGCTAGCGGGGCCACCGGGGAGCTGTTTTTT.

V gene TRBV6-5 combines with J gene TRBJ2-3, with TRBD2 identical over 8 bases. CDR1 and CDR2 from the germline V gene are MNHEY and SVGAGI. The J segment lost 8 bases and the V segment lost 3 bases, leaving 7 bases of the junction unmatched. The CDR3 is made up of 14 amino acids. The DNA for the CDR3 is TGTGCCAGCAGTTATCTGGGACTAGGAGTTACGCAGTATTTT. It yields the protein CASSYLGLGVTQYF.

J is TRBJ1-2 and V is TRBV25-1; no firm D call. The CDR3 is 15 amino acids. Trimming pared 7 bases from V and 5 bases from J, leaving 20 bases between. The germline V gene encodes CDR1 MGHDK and CDR2 SYGVNS. The chain's CDR3 is CASTPLGFSGYGYTF. The CDR3 nucleotides read TGTGCCAGCACCCCGCTAGGATTTAGCGGGTATGGCTACACCTTC.

This chain links TRBV7-9 with TRBJ2-1; TRBD2 matches at 10 bases. Germline assignment: CDR1 SEHNR and CDR2 FQNEAQ (reference sequence). This CDR3 is built from 18 residues. The J segment lost 6 bases and the V segment lost 0 bases, leaving 11 bases of the junction unmatched. The DNA for the CDR3 is TGTGCCAGCAGCTTAGCTGGGTTGAGTAGCGGGGGGACCAATGAGCAGTTCTTC. Protein: CASSLAGLSSGGTNEQFF.

This rearrangement joins TRBV7-3 to TRBJ2-5; 8 nucleotides agree with TRBD2. Germline V gene sequence: CDR1 SGHTA, CDR2 FQGTGA. The CDR3 length is 15 residues. V lost 1 base, J lost 5 bases, and 6 bases stayed unmatched. The CDR3 nucleotides read TGTGCCAGCAGCTTAATGGGACTAGGGGAGGAGACCCAGTACTTC. Translated, it gives CASSLMGLGEETQYF.

The gene calls are TRBV9 and TRBJ1-5, with 8 positions matching TRBD1. The CDR3 contains 20 residues. The V gene end was trimmed by 7 bases and the J gene end by 0 bases; junction bases not matched to a gene: 21. Per germline, CDR1 SGDLS and CDR2 YYNGEE. CDR3 nucleotide sequence: TGTGCCAGCGGGAACACCTTAACTGGACAGGGCCGTCATAGCAATCAGCCCCAGCATTTT. Protein: CASGNTLTGQGRHSNQPQHF.

The chain combines TRBV11-2 with TRBJ2-1; the D is unclear. The germline V and J ends were trimmed by 0 bases and 4 bases, with 10 bases remaining between them. The CDR3 extends over 15 amino acids. CDR1 is SGHAT, CDR2 FQNNGV, per germline. The CDR3: CASSLEMTRYNEQFF. CDR3 in DNA: TGTGCCAGCAGCTTAGAAATGACAAGATACAATGAGCAGTTCTTC.

The rearrangement uses TRBV25-1 and TRBJ1-2, with a weak D call TRBD1 (6 bases). Germline V gives CDR1 MGHDK, CDR2 SYGVNS. There are 12 residues in the CDR3. The V end was cut by 5 bases, the J end by 4 bases, with 8 bases between. CDR3 sequence: CASSLQGYGYTF. CDR3 sequence (DNA): TGTGCCAGCAGTCTACAGGGCTATGGCTACACCTTC.

The rearrangement links TRBV19 to TRBJ2-3; D ambiguous. CDR1 is LNHDA and CDR2 is SQIVND in the germline V gene (reference sequence). The CDR3 spans 15 residues. Trimming left V 5 bases short and J 6 bases short, with 18 bases between. The CDR3 nucleotides read TGTGCCAGTAGTCCTCACAAGGAGCCAAGGGATACGCAGTATTTT. It specifies CASSPHKEPRDTQYF.

This sequence joins TRBV30 and TRBJ1-2; D not certain. The CDR3 covers 14 residues. Trimming took off 3 bases at V and 7 bases at J, with 18 bases between the two ends. The germline gives CDR1 GTSNPN, CDR2 SVGIG (reference sequence). The CDR3 here is CAWRANWGAGGYTF. CDR3 nucleotide sequence: TGTGCCTGGAGGGCTAACTGGGGAGCGGGTGGCTACACCTTC.

The V gene is TRBV5-1, the J gene TRBJ2-3, with 14 bases fitting TRBD2. The germline gives CDR1 SGHRS, CDR2 YFSETQ. The CDR3 runs to 14 residues. With 4 bases clipped from V and 14 bases from J, the junction kept 9 bases outside the gene matches. In DNA, the CDR3 is TGCGCCAGCAGCCCCGGGACTAGCGGGGGCCCGTCGTATTTT. Amino acid sequence: CASSPGTSGGPSYF.

This clone was seen a few times. This chain links TRBV12-5 with TRBJ1-6; maybe TRBD1 (5 bases). CDR3 length: 15 amino acids. Germline CDR1 reads LGHNT; CDR2 reads FRNRAP. V was trimmed by 0 bases and J by 6 bases, leaving 9 bases between them. The CDR3 nucleotides read TGTGCTAGTGGTTTGGTAAGGGGCAGTAATTCACCCCTCCACTTT. Protein sequence: CASGLVRGSNSPLHF.

CDR3 nucleotide sequence: TGTGCCAGCAGCTTGCAAAACTATAATTCACCCCTCCACTTT. Its translation: CASSLQNYNSPLHF. The genes are TRBV5-6 and TRBJ1-6; D call uncertain. This CDR3 has 14 amino acids. V lost 1 base, J lost 3 bases, and 5 bases lay in between. Germline V lookup: CDR1 SGHDT, CDR2 YYEEEE.

This rearrangement joins TRBV7-2 to TRBJ2-4, with TRBD1 matching over 12 bases. The junction had 6 bases not matched to a gene; V was cut back by 1 base and J by 8 bases. The germline CDR1 and CDR2 sequences are SGHTA and FQGNSA. CDR3 size: 16 residues. The CDR3, as DNA: TGTGCCAGCAGCTTAGGGGACAGGGGGCGAGGGGACATTCAGTACTTC. It codes for CASSLGDRGRGDIQYF.

The chain has TRBV7-9 and TRBJ2-7; the match to TRBD2 covers 10 bases. The CDR3 sequence is 14 residues long. The germline V gene encodes CDR1 SEHNR and CDR2 FQNEAQ (reference sequence). V gave up 5 bases and J gave up 3 bases; unmatched junction bases: 4. CDR3 nucleotides: TGTGCCAGCAGCGAGGGACTAGCGAACTACGAGCAGTACTTC. Its protein is CASSEGLANYEQYF.

The chain has TRBV4-3 and TRBJ2-7; TRBD2 matches 8 bases. The germline V gene encodes CDR1 LGHNA and CDR2 YSLEER. The CDR3 extends over 16 amino acids. V dropped 4 bases and J dropped 2; count of bases not matched to a gene: 10. CDR3 residues: CASSPSYSGDPYEQYF. The DNA for the CDR3 is TGCGCCAGCAGCCCATCATATAGCGGGGATCCCTACGAGCAGTACTTC.

Worth noting for this clone: One end of the junction fails to match germline, which may point to a read error. The V gene is TRBV2, the J gene TRBJ1-1; D is possibly TRBD1 (6 bases). Germline values: CDR1 SNHLY, CDR2 FYNNEI. The CDR3 is 14 amino acids. CDR3 sequence: CASSEALGDTEAFF. The DNA of the CDR3 is TGTGCCAGCAGTGAAGCGCTGGGGGACACTGAGGCTTTCTTT.

V usage is TRBV4-1 and J usage is TRBJ2-3; D possibly corresponds to TRBD2 (6 bases). The CDR3 runs 15 residues. With 2 bases removed from V and 2 bases from J, the gap between germline ends came to 11 bases. In germline, CDR1 is MGHRA, CDR2 YSYEKL. CDR3 sequence (DNA): TGCGCCAGCAGCCAACTACTAGCTAACACAGATACGCAGTATTTT. It encodes CASSQLLANTDTQYF.

The J gene is TRBJ2-6, the V gene TRBV5-1; 8 bases fit TRBD1. Trimming at V came to 2 bases and at J to 2 bases, leaving 3 bases not matched to a gene. Germline CDR1 and CDR2: SGHRS and YFSETQ. This CDR3 comprises 16 residues. CDR3 sequence reads: CASSFLTGAGANVLTF. The CDR3, as DNA: TGCGCCAGCAGCTTTCTGACAGGGGCTGGGGCCAACGTCCTGACTTTC.

The gene calls are TRBV11-2 and TRBJ2-5; 10 bases align to TRBD2. The length of the CDR3 is 17 residues. Germline CDR1 reads SGHAT; CDR2 reads FQNNGV. V was pared by 0 bases and J by 2 bases, with 6 bases of the junction left unmatched. In DNA, the CDR3 is TGTGCCAGCAGCTTAGAATCTAGCGGGGGTCGTCAAGAGACCCAGTACTTC. Amino acid sequence: CASSLESSGGRQETQYF. Together with reference TRBV11-2 and TRBJ2-5, the CDR3 gives the full variable domain: EAGVAQSPRYKIIEKRQSVAFWCNPISGHATLYWYQQILGQGPKLLIQFQNNGVVDDSQLPKDRFSAERLKGVDSTLKIQPAKLEDSAVYLCASSLESSGGRQETQYFGPGTRLLVL.

This sequence joins TRBV28 and TRBJ2-3, with D possibly TRBD2 on 6 matching bases. The CDR3 runs 14 residues. CDR1 is MDHEN and CDR2 is SYDVKM in the germline V gene. V shed 6 bases and J shed 7 bases, with 17 bases lying between them. CDR3: CASSRDSLSNTQYF. CDR3 in DNA: TGTGCCAGCAGCCGGGACTCCCTCTCGAATACGCAGTATTTT. Full variable domain (missing parts from reference TRBV28 and TRBJ2-3): DVKVTQSSRYLVKRTGEKVFLECVQDMDHENMFWYRQDPGLGLRLIYFSYDVKMKEKGDIPEGYSVSREKKERFSLILESASTNQTSMYLCASSRDSLSNTQYFGPGTRLTVL.

The J gene is TRBJ1-1, the V gene TRBV10-3; 10 nucleotides align to TRBD1. CDR3 length equals 11 residues. J gave up 9 bases and V 6 bases, and 1 base lay outside the gene matches. CDR1 is ENHRY, CDR2 SYGVKD, per germline. The CDR3 here is CAIRDRGQAFF. The CDR3, as DNA: TGTGCCATCAGAGACAGGGGGCAAGCTTTCTTT.

This chain uses TRBV10-3 with TRBJ1-5, with TRBD1 matching 8 bases. V lost 3 bases and J lost 5; bases outside the gene matches: 6. Germline V lookup: CDR1 ENHRY, CDR2 SYGVKD. This CDR3 spans 15 amino acids. CDR3 sequence reads: CAISDSTGGYQPQHF. The DNA for the CDR3 is TGTGCCATCAGTGACAGCACAGGGGGGTATCAGCCCCAGCATTTT.

This chain connects TRBV2 to TRBJ2-4, with 8 bases fitting TRBD1. Germline V lookup: CDR1 SNHLY, CDR2 FYNNEI. J gave up 0 bases and V 7 bases, and 14 bases lay outside the gene matches. This CDR3 is built from 18 residues. The DNA of the CDR3 is TGTGCCAGCACTACTGGGCAGGGGGCTCCCTTAGCCAAAAACATTCAGTACTTC. Protein sequence: CASTTGQGAPLAKNIQYF.